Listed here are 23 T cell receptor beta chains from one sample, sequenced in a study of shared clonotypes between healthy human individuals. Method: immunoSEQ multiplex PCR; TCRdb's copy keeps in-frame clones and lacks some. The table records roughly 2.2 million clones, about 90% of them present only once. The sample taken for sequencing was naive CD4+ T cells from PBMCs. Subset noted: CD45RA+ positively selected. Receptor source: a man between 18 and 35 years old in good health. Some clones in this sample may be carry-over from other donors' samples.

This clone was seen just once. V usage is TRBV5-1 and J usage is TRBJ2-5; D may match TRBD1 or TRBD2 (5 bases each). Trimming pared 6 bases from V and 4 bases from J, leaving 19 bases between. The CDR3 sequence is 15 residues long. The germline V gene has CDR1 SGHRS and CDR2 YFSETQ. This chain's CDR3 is CASTPGLTGGETQYF. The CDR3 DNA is TGCGCCAGCACCCCCGGCCTTACAGGAGGAGAGACCCAGTACTTC.

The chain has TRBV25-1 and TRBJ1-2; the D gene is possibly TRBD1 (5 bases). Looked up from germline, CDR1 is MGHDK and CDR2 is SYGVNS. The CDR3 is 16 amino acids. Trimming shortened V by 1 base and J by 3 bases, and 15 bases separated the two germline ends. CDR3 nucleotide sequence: TGTGCCAGCAGTGAATGGACCGCCGAAGGGGACTATGGCTACACCTTC. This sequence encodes CASSEWTAEGDYGYTF.

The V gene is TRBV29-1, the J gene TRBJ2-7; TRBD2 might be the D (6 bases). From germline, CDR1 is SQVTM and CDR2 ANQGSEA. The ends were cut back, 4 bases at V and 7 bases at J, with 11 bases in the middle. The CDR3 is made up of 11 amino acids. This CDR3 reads CSVAAREEQYF. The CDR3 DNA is TGCAGCGTTGCTGCTCGGGAGGAGCAGTACTTC.

CDR3 bases: TGTGCCAGCAGACGGGGCTTAGGCGGGGAGCTGTTTTTT. Translation: CASRRGLGGELFF. The chain couples TRBV7-9 to TRBJ2-2, with D perhaps TRBD1 or TRBD2 (5 bases each). The germline V gene encodes CDR1 SEHNR and CDR2 FQNEAQ (reference sequence). The CDR3 totals 13 residues. V was clipped by 6 bases and J by 7 bases, with 12 bases between them.

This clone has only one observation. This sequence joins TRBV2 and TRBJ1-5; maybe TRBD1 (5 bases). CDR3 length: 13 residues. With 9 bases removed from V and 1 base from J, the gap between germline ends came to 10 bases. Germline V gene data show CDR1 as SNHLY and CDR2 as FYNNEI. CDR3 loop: CARGPASNQPQHF. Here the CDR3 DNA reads TGTGCCAGGGGGCCAGCCAGCAATCAGCCCCAGCATTTT. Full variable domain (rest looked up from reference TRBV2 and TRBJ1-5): EPEVTQTPSHQVTQMGQEVILRCVPISNHLYFYWYRQILGQKVEFLVSFYNNEISEKSEIFDDQFSVERPDGSNFTLKIRSTKLEDSAMYFCARGPASNQPQHFGDGTRLSIL.

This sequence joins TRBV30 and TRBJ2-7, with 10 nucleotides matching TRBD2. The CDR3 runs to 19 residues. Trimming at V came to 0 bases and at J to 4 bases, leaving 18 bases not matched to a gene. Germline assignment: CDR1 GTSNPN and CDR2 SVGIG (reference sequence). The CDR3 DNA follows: TGTGCCTGGAGTGTAAGTGGTCGCGGTAGCGGGAGGCCCTCATACGAGCAGTACTTC. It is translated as CAWSVSGRGSGRPSYEQYF. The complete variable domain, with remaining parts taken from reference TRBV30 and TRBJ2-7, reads SQTIHQWPATLVQPVGSPLSLECTVEGTSNPNLYWYRQAAGRGLQLLFYSVGIGQISSEVPQNLSASRPQDRQFILSSKKLLLSDSGFYLCAWSVSGRGSGRPSYEQYFGPGTRLTVT.

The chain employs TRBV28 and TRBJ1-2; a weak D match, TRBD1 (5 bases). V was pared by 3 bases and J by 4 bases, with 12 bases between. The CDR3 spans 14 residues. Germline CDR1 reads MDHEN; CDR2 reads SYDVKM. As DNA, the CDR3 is TGTGCCAGCAGTTTTTTGACAGAAAGCTATGGCTACACCTTC. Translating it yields CASSFLTESYGYTF.

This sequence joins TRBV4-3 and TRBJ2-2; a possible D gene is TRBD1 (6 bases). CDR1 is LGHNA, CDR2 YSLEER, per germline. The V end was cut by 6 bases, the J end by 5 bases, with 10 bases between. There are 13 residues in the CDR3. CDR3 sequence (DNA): TGCGCCAGCAGGCGCGGACAGACCGGGGAGCTGTTTTTT. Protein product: CASRRGQTGELFF.

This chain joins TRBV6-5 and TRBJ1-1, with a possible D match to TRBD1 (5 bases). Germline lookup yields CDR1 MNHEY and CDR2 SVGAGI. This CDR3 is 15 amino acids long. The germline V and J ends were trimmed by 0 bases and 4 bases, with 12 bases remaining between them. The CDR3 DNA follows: TGTGCCAGCAGTTACTCGGGGGGAAGAACCACTGAAGCTTTCTTT. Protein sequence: CASSYSGGRTTEAFF.

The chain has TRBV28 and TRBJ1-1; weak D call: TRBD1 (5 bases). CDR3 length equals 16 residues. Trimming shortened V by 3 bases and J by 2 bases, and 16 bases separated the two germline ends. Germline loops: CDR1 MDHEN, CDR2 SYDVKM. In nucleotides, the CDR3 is TGTGCCAGCAGTTTCGCCCGACAGACTATTAACACTGAAGCTTTCTTT. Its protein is CASSFARQTINTEAFF.

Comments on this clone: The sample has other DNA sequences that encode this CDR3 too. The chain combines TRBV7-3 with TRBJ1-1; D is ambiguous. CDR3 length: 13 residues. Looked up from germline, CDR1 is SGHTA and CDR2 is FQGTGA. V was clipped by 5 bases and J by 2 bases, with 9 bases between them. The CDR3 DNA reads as TGTGCCAGCAGCCTCCTTCAAAACACTGAAGCTTTCTTT. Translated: CASSLLQNTEAFF. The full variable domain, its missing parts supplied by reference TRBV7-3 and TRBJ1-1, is GAGVSQTPSNKVTEKGKYVELRCDPISGHTALYWYRQSLGQGPEFLIYFQGTGAADDSGLPNDRFFAVRPEGSVSTLKIQRTERGDSAVYLCASSLLQNTEAFFGQGTRLTVV.

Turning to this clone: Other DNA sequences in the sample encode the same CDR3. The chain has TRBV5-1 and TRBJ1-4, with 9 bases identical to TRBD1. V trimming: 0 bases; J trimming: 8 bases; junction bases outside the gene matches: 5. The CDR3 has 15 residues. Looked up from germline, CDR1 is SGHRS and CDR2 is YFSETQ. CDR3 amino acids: CASSLAGTGSEKLFF. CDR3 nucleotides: TGCGCCAGCAGCTTGGCCGGGACAGGGTCAGAAAAACTGTTTTTT. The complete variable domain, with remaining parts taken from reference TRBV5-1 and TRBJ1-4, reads KAGVTQTPRYLIKTRGQQVTLSCSPISGHRSVSWYQQTPGQGLQFLFEYFSETQRNKGNFPGRFSGRQFSNSRSEMNVSTLELGDSALYLCASSLAGTGSEKLFFGSGTQLSVL.

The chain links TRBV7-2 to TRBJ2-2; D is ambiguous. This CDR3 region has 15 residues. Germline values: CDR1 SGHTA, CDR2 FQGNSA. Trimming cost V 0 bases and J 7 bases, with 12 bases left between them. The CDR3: CASSLALGAVGELFF. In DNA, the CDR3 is TGTGCCAGCAGCTTAGCGCTCGGCGCGGTCGGGGAGCTGTTTTTT.

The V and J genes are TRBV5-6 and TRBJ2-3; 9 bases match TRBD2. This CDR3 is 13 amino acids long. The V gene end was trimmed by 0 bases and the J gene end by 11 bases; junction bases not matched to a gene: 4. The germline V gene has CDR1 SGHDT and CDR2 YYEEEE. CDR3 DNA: TGTGCCAGCAGCTTGGCGGCTAGCGGGGAGCAGTATTTT. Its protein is CASSLAASGEQYF.

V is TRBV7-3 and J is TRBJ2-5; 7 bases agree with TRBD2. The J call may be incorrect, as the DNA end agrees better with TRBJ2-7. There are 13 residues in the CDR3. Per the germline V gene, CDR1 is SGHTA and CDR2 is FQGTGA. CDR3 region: CASSPTSLTEQYF. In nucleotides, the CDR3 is TGTGCCAGCAGCCCGACTAGCTTAACCGAGCAGTACTTC.

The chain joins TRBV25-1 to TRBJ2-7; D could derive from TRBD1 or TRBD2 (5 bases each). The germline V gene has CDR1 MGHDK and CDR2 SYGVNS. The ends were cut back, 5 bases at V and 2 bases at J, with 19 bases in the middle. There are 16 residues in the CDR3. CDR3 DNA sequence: TGTGCCAGCAGTTCATTCCTGGGACCGTCCCCCTACGAGCAGTACTTC. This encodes CASSSFLGPSPYEQYF.

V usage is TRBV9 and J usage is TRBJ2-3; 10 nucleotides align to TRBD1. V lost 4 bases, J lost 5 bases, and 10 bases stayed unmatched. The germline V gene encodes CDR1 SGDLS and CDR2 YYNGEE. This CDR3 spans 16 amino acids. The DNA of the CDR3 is TGTGCCAGCAGCCTTAGGGGGGACAGGGGAGGAGATACGCAGTATTTT. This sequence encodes CASSLRGDRGGDTQYF.

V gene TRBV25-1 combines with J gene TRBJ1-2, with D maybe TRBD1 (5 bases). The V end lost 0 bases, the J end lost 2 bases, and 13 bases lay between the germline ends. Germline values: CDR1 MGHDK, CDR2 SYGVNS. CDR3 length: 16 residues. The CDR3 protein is CASSEYFIGGNYGYTF. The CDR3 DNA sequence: TGTGCCAGCAGTGAATATTTCATTGGGGGAAACTATGGCTACACCTTC.

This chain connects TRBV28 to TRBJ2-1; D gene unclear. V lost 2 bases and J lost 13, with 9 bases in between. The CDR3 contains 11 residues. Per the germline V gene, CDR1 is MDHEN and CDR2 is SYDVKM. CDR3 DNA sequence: TGTGCCAGCAGTTTAGAGAGGAGTCAGTTCTTC. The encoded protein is CASSLERSQFF.

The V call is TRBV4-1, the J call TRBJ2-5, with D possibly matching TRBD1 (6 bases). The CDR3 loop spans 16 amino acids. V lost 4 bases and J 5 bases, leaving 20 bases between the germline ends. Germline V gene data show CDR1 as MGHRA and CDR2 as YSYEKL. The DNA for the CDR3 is TGCGCCAGCAGCCGAATTGGGGCAGGGGCGACTGAGACCCAGTACTTC. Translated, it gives CASSRIGAGATETQYF.

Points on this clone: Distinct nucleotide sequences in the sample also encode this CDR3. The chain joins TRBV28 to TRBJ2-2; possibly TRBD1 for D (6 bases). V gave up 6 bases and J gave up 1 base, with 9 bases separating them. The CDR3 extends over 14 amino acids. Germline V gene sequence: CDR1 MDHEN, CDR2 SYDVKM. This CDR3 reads CASSPGQNTGELFF. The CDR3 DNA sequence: TGTGCCAGCAGCCCGGGACAGAACACCGGGGAGCTGTTTTTT.

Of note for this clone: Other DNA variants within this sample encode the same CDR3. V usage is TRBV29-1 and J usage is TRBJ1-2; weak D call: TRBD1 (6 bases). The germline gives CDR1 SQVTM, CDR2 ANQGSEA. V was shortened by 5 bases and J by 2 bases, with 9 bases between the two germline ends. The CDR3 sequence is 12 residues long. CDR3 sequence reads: CSVTDRNYGYTF. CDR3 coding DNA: TGCAGCGTTACTGACAGGAACTATGGCTACACCTTC.

DNA of the CDR3: TGTGCCAGCAGCCCCAGCAGCGGGTTTGGCACCGGGGAGCTGTTTTTT. It yields the protein CASSPSSGFGTGELFF. This sequence joins TRBV7-6 and TRBJ2-2, with D maybe TRBD2 (6 bases). The CDR3 length is 16 residues. The V gene's germline CDR1 is SGHVS and CDR2 FNYEAQ. V lost 5 bases and J lost 4, with 17 bases in between.